The 23 T cell receptor beta chains below were found in one sample sequenced in a study of control samples from healthy donors and cancer patients. Method: immunoSEQ multiplex PCR; TCRdb's copy keeps in-frame clones and lacks some. The sample includes 150,000 or so clones, 90% to 95% of them seen just once. Sequencing was performed on blood. The receptors were gathered from a man aged 18 to 30 in good health.

The rearrangement uses TRBV27 and TRBJ2-1, with a tentative D call TRBD2 (6 bases). The germline V and J ends were trimmed by 7 bases and 1 base, with 11 bases remaining between them. This CDR3 region has 14 residues. CDR1 and CDR2 from the germline V gene are MNHEY and SMNVEV (reference sequence). CDR3 sequence (DNA): TGTGCCAGCACCGGGGGAAGTTCCTACAATGAGCAGTTCTTC. Protein sequence: CASTGGSSYNEQFF.

The gene calls are TRBV10-2 and TRBJ1-5; the D gene is possibly TRBD1 (5 bases). This CDR3 contains 16 residues. The V gene lost 3 bases and the J gene lost 3 bases, with 15 bases spanning the gap. The germline V gene has CDR1 WSHSY and CDR2 SAAADI. The CDR3 DNA reads as TGCGCCAGCAGTGAAAGGGGCGCCACTACCAATCAGCCCCAGCATTTT. This gives the protein CASSERGATTNQPQHF.

The rearrangement uses TRBV7-9 and TRBJ1-2; 9 positions match TRBD1. CDR1 and CDR2 from the germline V gene are SEHNR and FQNEAQ (reference sequence). This CDR3 spans 14 amino acids. V shed 6 bases and J 5 bases; nucleotides not matched to a gene: 7. The CDR3 nucleotides read TGTGCCAGCAGTTGGACAGGGGAGGGGTATGGCTACACCTTC. Translated: CASSWTGEGYGYTF.

The genes are TRBV5-1 and TRBJ2-5; D uncertain. In germline, CDR1 is SGHRS, CDR2 YFSETQ. V was trimmed by 0 bases and J by 0 bases, leaving 6 bases between them. This CDR3 is 14 amino acids long. The DNA for the CDR3 is TGCGCCAGCAGCTTGGACTCGTACCAAGAGACCCAGTACTTC. It specifies CASSLDSYQETQYF.

The chain links TRBV20-1 to TRBJ2-3, with 10 nucleotides matching TRBD2. Germline CDR1 DFQATT, CDR2 SNEGSKA (reference sequence). The CDR3 extends over 15 amino acids. V shed 3 bases, J shed 5 bases, and the junction held 8 bases outside the gene matches. The CDR3 DNA follows: TGCAGTGCTAGTATTAAGCGGGGGGGCGGAGATACGCAGTATTTT. Protein sequence: CSASIKRGGGDTQYF.

The chain recombines TRBV4-1 with TRBJ1-2; D unresolved. Trimming cost V 3 bases and J 8 bases, with 13 bases left between them. Germline V gene sequence: CDR1 MGHRA, CDR2 YSYEKL. This CDR3 is built from 13 residues. The CDR3 loop is CASSHGGREGYTF. DNA of the CDR3: TGCGCCAGCAGCCATGGAGGGAGGGAAGGCTACACCTTC.

The rearrangement joins TRBV2 to TRBJ2-3; D is possibly TRBD1 (7 bases). The CDR3 extends over 14 amino acids. The germline gives CDR1 SNHLY, CDR2 FYNNEI. Deletions cut 7 bases from V and 1 base from J, with 12 bases between. CDR3 loop: CASKRRGRTDTQYF. The CDR3 nucleotides read TGTGCCAGCAAGAGGAGGGGGCGCACAGATACGCAGTATTTT.

V usage is TRBV5-4 and J usage is TRBJ2-1; D is unclear. Germline CDR1 is SGHNT and CDR2 is YYREEE (reference sequence). The length of the CDR3 is 12 residues. V shed 1 base and J shed 5 bases, with 4 bases lying between them. CDR3 loop: CASSLRNNEQFF. CDR3 nucleotide sequence: TGTGCCAGCAGCTTGCGGAACAATGAGCAGTTCTTC.

This sequence joins TRBV5-1 and TRBJ2-2; maybe TRBD2 (5 bases). The CDR3 loop spans 14 amino acids. CDR1 is SGHRS, CDR2 YFSETQ, per germline. Trimming shortened V by 5 bases and J by 0 bases, and 8 bases separated the two germline ends. CDR3 in amino acids: CASRVTTNTGELFF. CDR3 in DNA: TGCGCCAGCAGGGTGACTACGAACACCGGGGAGCTGTTTTTT.

The chain has TRBV4-2 and TRBJ2-7, with D perhaps matching TRBD2 (6 bases). Germline V CDR1 and CDR2: LGHNA, YNFKEQ. V lost 5 bases to trimming and J lost 6 bases, with 20 bases between them. The CDR3 has 15 amino acids. The CDR3, as DNA: TGTGCCAGCAGCTGGCGGGACGGGCCTTTTTTCGAGCAGTACTTC. Protein product: CASSWRDGPFFEQYF.

V usage is TRBV19 and J usage is TRBJ2-2; 7 positions agree with TRBD2. Trimming removed 6 bases from V and 0 bases from J; junction bases left unmatched: 4. The CDR3 has 15 residues. Germline V gene lookup returns CDR1 LNHDA and CDR2 SQIVND (reference sequence). The CDR3 is CASRAGVANTGELFF. Written as DNA, the CDR3 is TGTGCCAGTAGGGCGGGGGTAGCGAACACCGGGGAGCTGTTTTTT.

The chain uses TRBV3-1 (or the pseudogene TRBV3-2) and TRBJ2-4; D may be TRBD1 (5 bases). The V and J ends lost 5 bases and 8 bases respectively, with 16 bases between them. The V gene's germline CDR1 is LGHDT and CDR2 YNNKEL (reference sequence). The CDR3 length is 14 residues. CDR3 sequence reads: CASSEARVVHIQYF. CDR3 coding DNA: TGTGCCAGCAGCGAGGCCAGGGTGGTGCACATTCAGTACTTC.

The chain joins TRBV4-1 to TRBJ1-3, with D perhaps matching TRBD1 (5 bases). The ends were cut back, 4 bases at V and 1 base at J, with 11 bases in the middle. The germline V gene has CDR1 MGHRA and CDR2 YSYEKL. The CDR3 extends over 15 amino acids. DNA for the CDR3: TGCGCCAGCAGCCTAGGCAGGGAGTCTGGAAACACCATATATTTT. Amino acids: CASSLGRESGNTIYF.

The chain recombines TRBV11-2 with TRBJ2-4; D is possibly TRBD1 (5 bases). This CDR3 has 14 residues. The germline V gene has CDR1 SGHAT and CDR2 FQNNGV. V was pared by 4 bases and J by 8 bases, with 15 bases between. DNA of the CDR3: TGTGCCAGCAGCTCCGTGGCCAGGGCAGACATTCAGTACTTC. Translated: CASSSVARADIQYF.

J is TRBJ1-6 and V is TRBV19, with D unresolved. Trimming pared 7 bases from V and 6 bases from J, leaving 13 bases between. The CDR3 spans 14 residues. CDR1 and CDR2 from the germline V gene are LNHDA and SQIVND (reference sequence). The CDR3 DNA reads TGTGCCAGTAAGATCCGGGAGAGTAATTCACCCCTCCACTTT. Protein: CASKIRESNSPLHF.

This clone was seen only once. The V and J genes are TRBV9 and TRBJ2-5; no clear D. This CDR3 has 10 residues. Trimming pared 4 bases from V and 6 bases from J, leaving 4 bases between. CDR1 is SGDLS and CDR2 is YYNGEE in the germline V gene. CDR3 residues: CASSPKTQYF. The DNA of the CDR3 is TGTGCCAGCAGCCCTAAGACCCAGTACTTC.

The chain carries TRBV20-1 and TRBJ2-3; D uncertain. V gave up 5 bases and J gave up 3 bases, with 6 bases separating them. The CDR3 has 11 amino acids. Germline loops: CDR1 DFQATT, CDR2 SNEGSKA (reference sequence). This CDR3 reads CSAPITDTQYF. The CDR3 bases are TGCAGTGCTCCAATTACAGATACGCAGTATTTT.

The chain links TRBV5-4 to TRBJ1-6; a weak D match, TRBD1 (5 bases). The CDR3 spans 16 residues. From germline, CDR1 is SGHNT and CDR2 YYREEE (reference sequence). The ends were cut back, 4 bases at V and 7 bases at J, with 18 bases in the middle. CDR3 sequence reads: CASSPGLRGRNSPLHF. CDR3 coding DNA: TGTGCCAGCAGCCCTGGCCTGAGGGGAAGGAATTCACCCCTCCACTTT.

The chain joins TRBV29-1 to TRBJ1-2; D remains ambiguous. Trimming took off 3 bases at V and 4 bases at J, with 12 bases between the two ends. Germline-derived CDR1 and CDR2 are SQVTM and ANQGSEA. CDR3 length: 13 residues. The CDR3 DNA follows: TGCAGCGTTGAGCCCCAAGATGGCTATGGCTACACCTTC. It translates to CSVEPQDGYGYTF.

The rearrangement joins TRBV30 to TRBJ2-5, with a possible D match to TRBD1 (6 bases). Trimming pared 3 bases from V and 5 bases from J, leaving 10 bases between. From germline, CDR1 is GTSNPN and CDR2 SVGIG (reference sequence). The CDR3 contains 12 residues. The CDR3 spells CAWRKQGETQYF. The CDR3 bases are TGTGCCTGGAGGAAACAGGGCGAGACCCAGTACTTC.

This chain joins TRBV5-1 and TRBJ1-1; 10 bases agree with TRBD1. The V gene end was trimmed by 0 bases and the J gene end by 0 bases; junction bases not matched to a gene: 8. The CDR3 has 18 amino acids. The germline V gene has CDR1 SGHRS and CDR2 YFSETQ. The CDR3 reads CASSLVQAGQGLNTEAFF. The CDR3 DNA reads as TGCGCCAGCAGCTTGGTCCAGGCGGGACAGGGGTTGAACACTGAAGCTTTCTTT.

The rearrangement joins TRBV27 to TRBJ2-6; 11 bases agree with TRBD1. The CDR3 length is 20 residues. V trimming: 5 bases; J trimming: 0 bases; junction bases outside the gene matches: 12. Germline V gives CDR1 MNHEY, CDR2 SMNVEV (reference sequence). The CDR3 sequence is CASSPRTGGHVSSGANVLTF. CDR3 nucleotides: TGTGCCAGCAGTCCACGGACAGGGGGCCACGTCTCCTCTGGGGCCAACGTCCTGACTTTC.

With respect to this clone: Other DNA sequences in the same sample also yield this CDR3. J is TRBJ2-5 and V is TRBV7-9, with D possibly matching TRBD1 (5 bases). The length of the CDR3 is 13 residues. V was clipped by 0 bases and J by 5 bases, with 7 bases between them. Germline values: CDR1 SEHNR, CDR2 FQNEAQ (reference sequence). This chain's CDR3 is CASSLAGVETQYF. As DNA, the CDR3 is TGTGCCAGCAGCTTAGCAGGGGTCGAGACCCAGTACTTC.